The 30 T cell receptor beta chains below come from one sample, sequenced in a study of blood T cell repertoires in COVID-19. The assay was immunoSEQ multiplex PCR, and TCRdb's table has in-frame clones only and misses some. The sample has 130,000 or so clones; about four fifths are singletons. The sequenced sample was peripheral blood. These receptors all come from a woman over 75 with acute or convalescent COVID-19.

Written as DNA, the CDR3 is TGTGCCTGGAGTCCAGACAGGGATCAGCCCCAGCATTTT. Encoded protein: CAWSPDRDQPQHF. The chain employs TRBV30 and TRBJ1-5; TRBD1 matches at 7 bases. This CDR3 is built from 13 residues. Germline V lookup: CDR1 GTSNPN, CDR2 SVGIG (reference sequence). Trimming took 2 bases from V and 5 from J; bases not matched to a gene: 3. The full variable domain, completed using reference TRBV30 and TRBJ1-5, is SQTIHQWPATLVQPVGSPLSLECTVEGTSNPNLYWYRQAAGRGLQLLFYSVGIGQISSEVPQNLSASRPQDRQFILSSKKLLLSDSGFYLCAWSPDRDQPQHFGDGTRLSIL.

This chain uses TRBV7-2 with TRBJ2-5; tentative D call: TRBD1 (5 bases). Germline loops: CDR1 SGHTA, CDR2 FQGNSA. The V and J ends lost 5 bases and 7 bases respectively, with 14 bases between them. The CDR3 has 13 residues. The CDR3 region has the DNA TGTGCCAGCAGCCCGGTTTTAAGGGGGACCCAGTACTTC. Residues: CASSPVLRGTQYF.

The chain employs TRBV7-2 and TRBJ2-1; possible D gene TRBD2, 5 bases. Germline CDR1 is SGHTA and CDR2 is FQGNSA. There are 13 residues in the CDR3. V was cut by 0 bases and J by 9 bases, with 9 bases left in between. CDR3 amino acids: CASSLADYAEQFF. In DNA form, the CDR3 reads TGTGCCAGCAGCTTAGCCGACTACGCTGAGCAGTTCTTC.

The chain has TRBV6-6 and TRBJ2-7, with D possibly matching TRBD2 (5 bases). The CDR3 has 12 residues. Trimming cost V 6 bases and J 3 bases, with 9 bases left between them. Per the germline V gene, CDR1 is MNHNY and CDR2 is SVGAGI (reference sequence). The CDR3 coding sequence is TGTGCCAGCAGGGGTCGGGACTACGAGCAGTACTTC. Translating it yields CASRGRDYEQYF.

The rearrangement joins TRBV7-8 to TRBJ1-1; TRBD1 is a possible D gene (6 bases). The V gene lost 0 bases and the J gene lost 3 bases, with 17 bases spanning the gap. The V gene's germline CDR1 is SGHVS and CDR2 FQNEAQ. The CDR3 length is 17 residues. CDR3 in DNA: TGTGCCAGCAGCTTAGCGGTCAACAGGGTCAGGGACACTGAAGCTTTCTTT. Amino acids: CASSLAVNRVRDTEAFF.

The chain links TRBV29-1 to TRBJ1-2; D perhaps matches TRBD1 (6 bases). The germline V gene has CDR1 SQVTM and CDR2 ANQGSEA. V was shortened by 5 bases and J by 0 bases, with 13 bases between the two germline ends. The CDR3 is 14 amino acids. CDR3 sequence: CSVPTGLANYGYTF. CDR3 in DNA: TGCAGCGTTCCCACAGGGTTGGCTAACTATGGCTACACCTTC.

The J gene is TRBJ1-1, the V gene TRBV6-5, with TRBD1 matching over 8 bases. With 5 bases clipped from V and 4 bases from J, the junction kept 3 bases outside the gene matches. Germline-derived CDR1 and CDR2 are MNHEY and SVGAGI. The CDR3 length is 13 residues. CDR3 bases: TGTGCCAGCAGTCAGGGGGCGAGCACTGAAGCTTTCTTT. This sequence encodes CASSQGASTEAFF.

In this sample, this clone turned up a few times. V usage is TRBV6-5 and J usage is TRBJ1-6; D gene unclear. CDR3 length: 15 residues. CDR1 MNHEY and CDR2 SVGAGI come from the germline V gene. V was trimmed by 6 bases and J by 0 bases, leaving 9 bases between them. The CDR3 coding sequence is TGTGCCAGCAGGTTGAGCCGCTCCTATAATTCACCCCTCCACTTT. This encodes CASRLSRSYNSPLHF.

The CDR3 loop reads CASSLHTLSYNEQFF. The CDR3 DNA sequence: TGTGCCAGCAGTTTACATACCCTCTCCTACAATGAGCAGTTCTTC. J is TRBJ2-1 and V is TRBV6-5; D unclear. The CDR3 spans 15 residues. V lost 4 bases, J lost 0 bases, and 10 bases lay in between. Germline V gene lookup returns CDR1 MNHEY and CDR2 SVGAGI.

In regard to this clone: The junction shows a germline mismatch at one end, possibly a read error. J is TRBJ1-2 and V is TRBV11-2; no firm D call. In germline, CDR1 is SGHAT, CDR2 FQNNGV. The CDR3 extends over 13 amino acids. This CDR3 reads CAISDDERFGYTF. CDR3 bases: TGTGCCATCAGCGACGATGAGCGGTTTGGCTACACCTTC.

This sequence joins TRBV9 and TRBJ2-7; possible D gene TRBD1, 6 bases. The germline V gene has CDR1 SGDLS and CDR2 YYNGEE. Between the trimmed V and J ends, which lost 0 bases and 0 bases, there was a span of 7 bases. The CDR3 totals 14 residues. The CDR3: CASSVEGDSYEQYF. The CDR3 bases are TGTGCCAGCAGCGTAGAGGGGGACTCCTACGAGCAGTACTTC.

The rearrangement links TRBV5-1 to TRBJ1-2; D remains unclear. The CDR3 is 14 residues long. V lost 0 bases and J lost 8, with 14 bases in between. CDR1 and CDR2 (germline): SGHRS, YFSETQ. The CDR3 reads CASSLETLGRGYTF. The DNA of the CDR3 is TGCGCCAGCAGCTTGGAGACACTCGGGAGGGGCTACACCTTC.

This clone was recorded many times. CDR3 bases: TGCGCCAGCAGCTGGACGGCGGGAGGAGTCTACGAGCAGTACTTC. Residues: CASSWTAGGVYEQYF. This chain joins TRBV5-1 and TRBJ2-7; 8 bases align to TRBD2. The CDR3 is 15 residues long. V dropped 3 bases and J dropped 3; count of bases not matched to a gene: 8. CDR1 SGHRS and CDR2 YFSETQ come from the germline V gene.

The chain combines TRBV27 with TRBJ1-6; D unresolved. The CDR3 contains 14 residues. V was cut by 8 bases and J by 7 bases, with 15 bases left in between. Germline lookup yields CDR1 MNHEY and CDR2 SMNVEV (reference sequence). The CDR3 bases are TGTGCCAGCCGCCCAGGCGCGGGAAATTCACCCCTCCACTTT. Translating it yields CASRPGAGNSPLHF.

The chain employs TRBV14 and TRBJ1-1; D possibly corresponds to TRBD1 (6 bases). The CDR3 spans 13 residues. CDR1 is SGHDN, CDR2 FVKESK, per germline. Between the trimmed V and J ends, which lost 4 bases and 7 bases, there was a span of 13 bases. Here the CDR3 DNA reads TGTGCCAGCAGCCCACCTGACAGGTATGAAGCTTTCTTT. Protein product: CASSPPDRYEAFF.

The V gene is TRBV19, the J gene TRBJ1-1; no clear D gene. V gave up 6 bases and J gave up 0 bases, with 14 bases separating them. Per germline, CDR1 LNHDA and CDR2 SQIVND (reference sequence). The CDR3 contains 15 residues. The CDR3 DNA reads TGTGCCAGTAGGGAAGGAGGGCCCATGAACACTGAAGCTTTCTTT. Its protein is CASREGGPMNTEAFF.

As regards this clone: One end of the junction varies from germline; a read error may be responsible. The chain uses TRBV5-6 and TRBJ1-4; the match to TRBD1 covers 7 bases. This CDR3 contains 16 residues. The germline V gene has CDR1 SGHDT and CDR2 YYEEEE. The CDR3 here is CASSLLGQETNEKLFF. Written as DNA, the CDR3 is TGTGCCAGCAGCTTGTTAGGACAGGAAACTAATGAAAAGCTGTTTTTT. The full variable domain, its missing parts supplied by reference TRBV5-6 and TRBJ1-4, is DAGVTQSPTHLIKTRGQQVTLRCSPKSGHDTVSWYQQALGQGPQFIFQYYEEEERQRGNFPDRFSGHQFPNYSSELNVNALLLGDSALYLCASSLLGQETNEKLFFGSGTQLSVL.

This clone is a singleton in its sample. The J gene is TRBJ2-7, the V gene TRBV27, with D possibly TRBD2 on 5 matching bases. With 4 bases removed from V and 2 bases from J, the gap between germline ends came to 9 bases. The germline V gene encodes CDR1 MNHEY and CDR2 SMNVEV (reference sequence). The CDR3 is 13 residues long. In DNA, the CDR3 is TGTGCCAGCAGTTCGACTAAAACCTACGAGCAGTACTTC. Translation: CASSSTKTYEQYF.

The V call is TRBV27, the J call TRBJ2-3, with TRBD2 as a possible D gene (6 bases). Trimming removed 4 bases from V and 2 bases from J, with 10 bases in between. The germline V gene encodes CDR1 MNHEY and CDR2 SMNVEV (reference sequence). The CDR3 is made up of 14 amino acids. The CDR3 sequence is CASSSGLITDTQYF. The CDR3 DNA reads TGTGCCAGCAGTTCAGGACTAATCACAGATACGCAGTATTTT.

This clone was recorded once. The chain carries TRBV11-3 and TRBJ2-7; the D gene is possibly TRBD2 (6 bases). V gave up 1 base and J gave up 1 base, with 8 bases separating them. Germline CDR1 and CDR2: SGHNT and YENEEA. The CDR3 runs to 14 residues. CDR3 amino acids: CASSLGGTSYEQYF. CDR3 in DNA: TGTGCCAGCAGCTTAGGAGGGACTTCCTACGAGCAGTACTTC. Looking up the rest from reference TRBV11-3 and TRBJ2-7 gives the full variable domain: EAGVVQSPRYKIIEKKQPVAFWCNPISGHNTLYWYLQNLGQGPELLIRYENEEAVDDSQLPKDRFSAERLKGVDSTLKIQPAELGDSAVYLCASSLGGTSYEQYFGPGTRLTVT.

A remark on this clone: Because the CDR3's place on the DNA is in doubt, the DNA is left out and the CDR3 is given as listed by TCRdb. The chain recombines TRBV10-3 with TRBJ2-1; the D call of TRBD2 is as the table states it, not checked on the DNA. CDR1 is ENHRY and CDR2 is SYGVKD in the germline V gene. The CDR3 is 15 residues long, counting both termini. The CDR3 region is CAISDLRAGGNEQFF.

The chain has TRBV29-1 and TRBJ2-1; a possible D gene is TRBD2 (6 bases). Looked up from germline, CDR1 is SQVTM and CDR2 is ANQGSEA. The CDR3 runs 12 residues. DNA for the CDR3: TGCGCGGGGACTTTGGGGTACAATGAGCAGTTCTTC. Its translation: CAGTLGYNEQFF.

This chain joins TRBV19 and TRBJ1-6; possible D gene TRBD1, 5 bases. Germline-derived CDR1 and CDR2 are LNHDA and SQIVND (reference sequence). CDR3 length: 18 amino acids. The ends were cut back, 2 bases at V and 0 bases at J, with 14 bases in the middle. The DNA for the CDR3 is TGTGCCAGTAGTATACCCATCCACAGGAGCTCCTATAATTCACCCCTCCACTTT. Amino acid sequence: CASSIPIHRSSYNSPLHF.

This rearrangement joins TRBV7-8 to TRBJ2-1; 7 positions match TRBD2. The CDR3 spans 18 residues. The V gene's germline CDR1 is SGHVS and CDR2 FQNEAQ. Trimming took 6 bases from V and 10 from J; bases not matched to a gene: 24. The CDR3 DNA reads TGTGCCAGCAGACTAGTCCCTAGCGGTGTAATCCAAGGGATGGAGCAGTTCTTC. Translating it yields CASRLVPSGVIQGMEQFF.

For the CDR3, the DNA is TGTGCCTGGGGACAGGGGTCTGGAAACACCATATATTTT. It codes for CAWGQGSGNTIYF. The chain couples TRBV30 to TRBJ1-3, with 9 bases fitting TRBD1. This CDR3 spans 13 amino acids. Unmatched junction bases numbered 0, after V lost 5 bases and J lost 1 base. In germline, CDR1 is GTSNPN, CDR2 SVGIG (reference sequence).

The chain is built from TRBV6-5 and TRBJ1-5; maybe TRBD1 (6 bases). This CDR3 spans 14 amino acids. V was shortened by 5 bases and J by 6 bases, with 14 bases between the two germline ends. CDR1 is MNHEY, CDR2 SVGAGI, per germline. CDR3 DNA: TGTGCCAGCAGTCTGCAGGGGTTCTCTCAGCCCCAGCATTTT. It yields the protein CASSLQGFSQPQHF.

The chain recombines TRBV11-3 with TRBJ2-1, with 14 bases lining up with TRBD2. Germline V gene data show CDR1 as SGHNT and CDR2 as YENEEA. Trimming cost V 5 bases and J 7 bases; bases outside gene matches: 7. The CDR3 length is 16 residues. Written as DNA, the CDR3 is TGTGCCAGCAGCGTGGGACTAGCGGGAGCCTTAAATGAGCAGTTCTTC. Residues: CASSVGLAGALNEQFF.

The V call is TRBV18, the J call TRBJ1-2; 8 nucleotides agree with TRBD1. Germline V gene sequence: CDR1 KGHSH, CDR2 LQKENI. V shed 3 bases, J shed 7 bases, and the junction held 16 bases outside the gene matches. This CDR3 comprises 17 residues. CDR3 nucleotide sequence: TGTGCCAGCTCACCTCCCGGACAGGGCCGGTTTGTTGGTGGCTACACCTTC. This sequence encodes CASSPPGQGRFVGGYTF.

The chain combines TRBV19 with TRBJ1-2, with 7 bases aligning to TRBD1. There are 14 residues in the CDR3. Germline V gene lookup returns CDR1 LNHDA and CDR2 SQIVND (reference sequence). J was trimmed by 3 bases and V by 6 bases; bases with no gene match: 7. Here the CDR3 DNA reads TGTGCCAGTAGGGGCCCGGGACAGTACTATGGCTACACCTTC. It encodes CASRGPGQYYGYTF.

The chain is built from TRBV10-1 and TRBJ1-2; no firm D call. In germline, CDR1 is WNHNN, CDR2 SYGVQD (reference sequence). Deletions cut 2 bases from V and 3 bases from J, with 10 bases between. This CDR3 has 14 residues. The DNA of the CDR3 is TGCGCCAGCAGTGAGGTCGACTCGGACTATGGCTACACCTTC. The encoded protein is CASSEVDSDYGYTF.